Below are 28 T cell receptor beta chains sequenced from a single sample in a study of identical twins (dated by TCRdb to 2015 to 2016). Library method: 5' RACE. Instrument used: Illumina HiSeq 2000. TCRdb trimmed public reads at Q25 via fastp, called clones via MiXCR and kept in-frame beta chains. Entries that share a CDR3 protein sequence are merged under the most common genes and DNA. The sample table shows around 340,000 distinct CDR3 sequences, and approximately 8.8% are seen once. Jointly, the top ten make up roughly 9% of the sample. Sequenced material: naive T cells sorted from blood. The sample's cell subset or site label, in plain terms: cells isolated with a human naive T-cell isolation kit. The receptors were gathered from a woman aged 45-60 years in good health.

The CDR3 spells CASSNYRGTHYEQYV. CDR3 in DNA: TGTGCCAGCAGCAACTACAGGGGCACACATTACGAGCAGTACGTC. V is TRBV21-1 and J is TRBJ2-7; the table's D call of TRBD1 was not tested on the DNA. TRBV21-1 is listed as a pseudogene. This CDR3 is built from 15 residues.

This clonotype has only a few counts. This rearrangement joins TRBV3-1 to TRBJ2-1; D is perhaps TRBD2 (5 bases). CDR3 length equals 14 residues. V lost 4 bases and J 7 bases, leaving 14 bases between the germline ends. Germline V gene data show CDR1 as LGHDT and CDR2 as YNNKEL (reference sequence). The CDR3 region is CASSRRGSKNEQFF. The CDR3 region has the DNA TGTGCCAGCAGCCGGCGAGGGAGTAAAAATGAGCAGTTCTTC.

This clonotype was recorded at least ten times. The rearrangement joins TRBV12-3 or TRBV12-4 to TRBJ1-2; D not resolved. Between the trimmed V and J ends, which lost 2 bases and 4 bases, there was a span of 14 bases. The CDR3 covers 15 residues. CDR3 protein: CASSLKSLNPYGYTF. DNA for the CDR3: TGTGCCAGCAGTTTAAAGTCTCTGAATCCCTATGGCTACACCTTC.

The rearrangement uses TRBV5-5 and TRBJ2-1; D not resolved. The CDR3 is 12 amino acids. V was pared by 6 bases and J by 8 bases, with 12 bases between. Germline V gene lookup returns CDR1 SGHKS and CDR2 YYEKEE (reference sequence). For the CDR3, the DNA is TGTGCCAGCACCTCTGAGCGCGATGAGCAGTTCTTC. Protein product: CASTSERDEQFF.

The DNA for the CDR3 is TGTGCCAGCAGGCGCGGACACTCGCAGTATTTT. This gives the protein CASRRGHSQYF. This chain links TRBV6-2 or TRBV6-3 with TRBJ2-3; possibly TRBD1 for D (5 bases). Trimming took off 6 bases at V and 10 bases at J, with 11 bases between the two ends. This CDR3 is 11 amino acids long. Per the germline V gene, CDR1 is MNHEY and CDR2 is SVGEGT.

The chain recombines TRBV20-1 with TRBJ1-6; D unresolved. The ends were cut back, 2 bases at V and 7 bases at J, with 9 bases in the middle. The CDR3 is made up of 13 amino acids. Germline assignment: CDR1 DFQATT and CDR2 SNEGSKA (reference sequence). The CDR3 nucleotides are TGCAGTGCTAGAACTGATAAAAATTCACCCCTCCACTTT. As protein: CSARTDKNSPLHF.

The sample holds many counts of this clonotype. The rearrangement links TRBV29-1 to TRBJ2-3, with 8 bases matching TRBD2. CDR1 and CDR2 (germline): SQVTM, ANQGSEA. J lost 6 bases, V lost 3 bases, and 2 bases had no gene match. The CDR3 has 12 residues. The CDR3 nucleotides read TGCAGCGTTGAGTCTAGCGGGGATACGCAGTATTTT. Its protein is CSVESSGDTQYF.

The genes are TRBV6-5 and TRBJ2-5; D might be TRBD1 (5 bases). V lost 0 bases, J lost 3 bases, and 8 bases lay in between. The CDR3 is 14 residues long. Germline V gene sequence: CDR1 MNHEY, CDR2 SVGAGI. The CDR3 loop is CASSYSGQKETQYF. The DNA of the CDR3 is TGTGCCAGCAGTTACTCGGGGCAGAAAGAGACCCAGTACTTC.

The chain uses TRBV29-1 and TRBJ2-5; either TRBD1 or TRBD2 may supply D (5 bases each). This CDR3 region has 14 residues. Trimming pared 6 bases from V and 2 bases from J, leaving 16 bases between. Germline values: CDR1 SQVTM, CDR2 ANQGSEA. The CDR3, as DNA: TGCAGCGTCTTCCGGGACGGACAACAAGAGACCCAGTACTTC. This codes for CSVFRDGQQETQYF. The full variable domain, completed using reference TRBV29-1 and TRBJ2-5, is SAVISQKPSRDICQRGTSLTIQCQVDSQVTMMFWYRQQPGQSLTLIATANQGSEATYESGFVIDKFPISRPNLTFSTLTVSNMSPEDSSIYLCSVFRDGQQETQYFGPGTRLLVL.

The chain couples TRBV5-1 to TRBJ1-1; 7 bases align to TRBD1. CDR1 is SGHRS, CDR2 YFSETQ, per germline. Germline trimming cut 1 base from V and 3 bases from J; bases unmatched to any gene: 6. The CDR3 spans 15 residues. The DNA of the CDR3 is TGCGCCAGCAGCTTGCGACAGGGCTTGGACACTGAAGCTTTCTTT. It translates to CASSLRQGLDTEAFF. Full variable domain (rest looked up from reference TRBV5-1 and TRBJ1-1): KAGVTQTPRYLIKTRGQQVTLSCSPISGHRSVSWYQQTPGQGLQFLFEYFSETQRNKGNFPGRFSGRQFSNSRSEMNVSTLELGDSALYLCASSLRQGLDTEAFFGQGTRLTVV.

In this sample, this clonotype turned up a few times. This chain uses TRBV12-3 or TRBV12-4 with TRBJ1-4; D uncertain. V dropped 6 bases and J dropped 10 bases, with 9 bases sitting between them. The CDR3 is 11 amino acids. The CDR3 nucleotides are TGTGCCAGCAGGTCAAGAGCAAAACTGTTTTTT. Translated, it gives CASRSRAKLFF.

This rearrangement joins TRBV18 to TRBJ1-5; the D gene is possibly TRBD1 (6 bases). CDR3 size: 13 residues. Germline V gene sequence: CDR1 KGHSH, CDR2 LQKENI. Trimming removed 4 bases from V and 7 bases from J, with 11 bases in between. CDR3 residues: CASSLQGQQPQHF. The CDR3 nucleotides are TGTGCCAGCTCACTTCAGGGACAACAGCCCCAGCATTTT.

This chain connects TRBV29-1 to TRBJ2-1; TRBD1 matches 7 bases. This CDR3 is 16 amino acids long. The V segment lost 0 bases and the J segment 6 bases; nucleotides outside the gene matches: 11. Germline assignment: CDR1 SQVTM and CDR2 ANQGSEA. In nucleotides, the CDR3 is TGCAGCGTTGAAGAGGGAAGGGGGCTTTCGGGCAATGAGCAGTTCTTC. As protein: CSVEEGRGLSGNEQFF.

This clonotype turned up a few times. This chain uses TRBV7-9 with TRBJ1-2; 10 bases agree with TRBD1. Trimming cost V 6 bases and J 3 bases; bases outside gene matches: 7. Germline V gene data show CDR1 as SEHNR and CDR2 as FQNEAQ (reference sequence). This CDR3 has 15 residues. The CDR3 region is CASRRGQGRDYGYTF. The DNA for the CDR3 is TGTGCCAGCAGGCGGGGACAGGGGCGCGACTATGGCTACACCTTC.

The rearrangement uses TRBV20-1 and TRBJ2-1; 11 nucleotides line up with TRBD2. With V trimmed by 3 bases and J by 1 base, 8 bases remained unmatched. Germline assignment: CDR1 DFQATT and CDR2 SNEGSKA (reference sequence). The CDR3 consists of 17 residues. The CDR3 protein is CSARGPSGRTSYNEQFF. The CDR3 DNA sequence: TGCAGTGCTAGGGGTCCTAGCGGGAGGACATCCTACAATGAGCAGTTCTTC.

The chain links TRBV19 to TRBJ1-1; no firm D call. Germline V lookup: CDR1 LNHDA, CDR2 SQIVND (reference sequence). The CDR3 length is 11 residues. The ends were cut back, 7 bases at V and 1 base at J, with 4 bases in the middle. This chain's CDR3 is CASIQNTEAFF. CDR3 DNA: TGTGCCAGTATACAGAACACTGAAGCTTTCTTT. Based on the CDR3 plus reference TRBV19 and TRBJ1-1, the full variable domain is DGGITQSPKYLFRKEGQNVTLSCEQNLNHDAMYWYRQDPGQGLRLIYYSQIVNDFQKGDIAEGYSVSREKKESFPLTVTSAQKNPTAFYLCASIQNTEAFFGQGTRLTVV.

V gene TRBV13 combines with J gene TRBJ2-3; D gene unclear. CDR1 is PRHDT, CDR2 FYEKMQ, per germline (reference sequence). V lost 5 bases, J lost 3 bases, and 18 bases lay in between. CDR3 size: 16 residues. The CDR3 bases are TGTGCCAGCAGCCCTAAACCCCCAGCTGCGACAGATACGCAGTATTTT. Translation: CASSPKPPAATDTQYF.

In its sample, this clonotype was seen a few times. The rearrangement uses TRBV5-5 and TRBJ1-6; D is unresolved. This CDR3 contains 15 residues. Trimming took 1 base from V and 5 from J, leaving 10 bases between them. The germline CDR1 and CDR2 sequences are SGHKS and YYEKEE (reference sequence). CDR3 loop: CASSLKVFNNSPLHF. CDR3 sequence (DNA): TGTGCCAGCAGCTTGAAGGTTTTCAATAATTCACCCCTCCACTTT.

This clonotype was detected only a few times. The chain links TRBV20-1 to TRBJ2-6; D unclear. The CDR3 runs 14 residues. Looked up from germline, CDR1 is DFQATT and CDR2 is SNEGSKA (reference sequence). V lost 0 bases to trimming and J lost 11 bases, with 14 bases between them. The CDR3 region is CSARDGFEAHVLTF. CDR3 DNA: TGCAGTGCTAGAGATGGGTTTGAGGCTCACGTCCTGACTTTC.

This clonotype appeared a single time. The rearrangement uses TRBV20-1 and TRBJ1-2; possible D gene TRBD1, 5 bases. The CDR3 runs to 15 residues. In germline, CDR1 is DFQATT, CDR2 SNEGSKA (reference sequence). Trimming stripped 1 base from V and 5 bases from J, with 17 bases between. The CDR3 loop is CSARGPLGGAYGYTF. The CDR3 region has the DNA TGCAGTGCTAGAGGTCCTTTGGGAGGGGCGTATGGCTACACCTTC.

This clonotype has just a few counts. The V call is TRBV5-1, the J call TRBJ2-5, with D possibly being TRBD1 or TRBD2 (6 bases each). This CDR3 region has 14 residues. Trimming left V 3 bases short and J 4 bases short, with 13 bases between. From germline, CDR1 is SGHRS and CDR2 YFSETQ. CDR3 amino acids: CASSWGALGETQYF. CDR3 DNA sequence: TGCGCCAGCAGCTGGGGGGCTCTGGGAGAGACCCAGTACTTC.

This clonotype was seen a single time. The J gene is TRBJ1-1, the V gene TRBV27; tentative D call: TRBD1 (6 bases). With 2 bases removed from V and 1 base from J, the gap between germline ends came to 20 bases. The CDR3 runs 18 residues. Germline loops: CDR1 MNHEY, CDR2 SMNVEV (reference sequence). DNA for the CDR3: TGTGCCAGCAGTTTACTGTCCAGGGGTGGGATAGAGAACACTGAAGCTTTCTTT. Its translation is CASSLLSRGGIENTEAFF.

The rearrangement uses TRBV6-6 and TRBJ1-2; the D gene is possibly TRBD1 (6 bases). Germline CDR1 is MNHNY and CDR2 is SVGAGI (reference sequence). Trimming took off 6 bases at V and 5 bases at J, with 16 bases between the two ends. CDR3 length equals 14 residues. CDR3 sequence: CASSRIQGRYGYTF. The CDR3 DNA reads TGTGCCAGCAGCAGAATACAGGGAAGGTATGGCTACACCTTC.

The chain has TRBV5-5 and TRBJ2-7; D remains ambiguous. There are 17 residues in the CDR3. V lost 0 bases and J 3 bases, leaving 19 bases between the germline ends. CDR1 is SGHKS, CDR2 YYEKEE, per germline (reference sequence). The DNA for the CDR3 is TGTGCCAGCAGCTTGGAAACCGTGACACGGATACTCTACGAGCAGTACGTC. This gives the protein CASSLETVTRILYEQYV.

The table lists this clonotype with many counts. The J gene is TRBJ2-3, the V gene TRBV12-3 or TRBV12-4, with 8 positions matching TRBD1. The CDR3 contains 15 residues. The V gene end was trimmed by 4 bases and the J gene end by 2 bases; junction bases not matched to a gene: 5. This CDR3 reads CASSSGQGNTDTQYF. The CDR3 DNA sequence: TGTGCCAGCAGTTCCGGACAGGGAAACACAGATACGCAGTATTTT.

This clonotype was counted between two and nine times. The rearrangement uses TRBV27 and TRBJ2-3, with D hard to call. With 7 bases removed from V and 0 bases from J, the gap between germline ends came to 17 bases. The germline V gene encodes CDR1 MNHEY and CDR2 SMNVEV (reference sequence). This CDR3 has 16 amino acids. CDR3 nucleotide sequence: TGTGCCAGCACCCTTGGTCCCATGACTAGCACAGATACGCAGTATTTT. This encodes CASTLGPMTSTDTQYF.

There are many counts of this clonotype. The V gene is TRBV24-1, the J gene TRBJ2-1, with 10 positions matching TRBD2. This CDR3 is 15 amino acids long. From germline, CDR1 is KGHDR and CDR2 SFDVKD. Trimming removed 3 bases from V and 7 bases from J; junction bases left unmatched: 5. The CDR3: CATSDRGSGRNEQFF. CDR3 in DNA: TGTGCCACCAGTGATCGGGGTAGCGGGAGGAATGAGCAGTTCTTC.

J is TRBJ2-1 and V is TRBV3-1; unclear D gene. The CDR3 is 14 amino acids. Germline CDR1 reads LGHDT; CDR2 reads YNNKEL (reference sequence). Trimming stripped 4 bases from V and 2 bases from J, with 9 bases between. CDR3 sequence reads: CASSPPYTYNEQFF. Here the CDR3 DNA reads TGTGCCAGCAGCCCACCGTATACCTACAATGAGCAGTTCTTC.